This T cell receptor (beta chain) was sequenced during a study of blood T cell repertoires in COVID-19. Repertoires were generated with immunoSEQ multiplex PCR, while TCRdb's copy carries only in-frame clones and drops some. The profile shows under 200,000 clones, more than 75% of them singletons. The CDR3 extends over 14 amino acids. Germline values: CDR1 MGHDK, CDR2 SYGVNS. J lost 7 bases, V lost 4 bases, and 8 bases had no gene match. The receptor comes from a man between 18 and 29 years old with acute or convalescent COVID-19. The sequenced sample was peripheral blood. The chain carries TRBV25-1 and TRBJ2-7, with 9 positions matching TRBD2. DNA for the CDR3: TGTGCCAGCAGTGCGCGGGGGGGTGTTCGGGAGCAGTACTTC. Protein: CASSARGGVREQYF.